Presented here are 30 T cell receptor beta chains from one specimen sequenced in a study of CD4 T cells in relation to SARS-CoV-2 and coronaviruses. Data came from immunoSEQ multiplex PCR; TCRdb stores just in-frame clones and leaves some out. The sample includes tens of thousands of clones, more than 60% of them seen just once. These receptors' targets are unknown. The unexposed donors gave CD4+ T cells in 2011-2018, prior to COVID-19. CD4+ T cells were isolated from the cells after about ten days of culture. The specimen was CD4+ T cells from PBMCs, cultured in vitro. These receptors all stem from a human donor in good health.

This clone was detected a few times. The chain has TRBV30 and TRBJ1-6; 8 bases match TRBD1. This CDR3 comprises 14 residues. Looked up from germline, CDR1 is GTSNPN and CDR2 is SVGIG (reference sequence). The V segment lost 4 bases and the J segment 13 bases; nucleotides outside the gene matches: 12. The CDR3, as DNA: TGTGCCTGGACCGGGACAGGACCCCCCACCCCCCTCCACTTT. Its protein product is CAWTGTGPPTPLHF.

Only a few counts were recorded for this clone. J is TRBJ2-2 and V is TRBV4-2; 9 bases fit TRBD1. With V trimmed by 3 bases and J by 6 bases, 11 bases remained unmatched. Per the germline V gene, CDR1 is LGHNA and CDR2 is YNFKEQ. This CDR3 spans 17 amino acids. CDR3 in amino acids: CASSQGHDRGLSGELFF. CDR3 nucleotides: TGTGCCAGCAGCCAGGGTCACGACAGGGGGTTGTCCGGGGAGCTGTTTTTT.

CDR3 amino acids: CASSLRPLAGGSTDTQYF. The CDR3 DNA sequence: TGTGCCAGCAGCTTGCGGCCACTAGCGGGAGGGTCCACAGATACGCAGTATTTT. V is TRBV5-5 and J is TRBJ2-3; 13 bases agree with TRBD2. This CDR3 has 18 residues. CDR1 is SGHKS and CDR2 is YYEKEE in the germline V gene (reference sequence). With V trimmed by 1 base and J by 2 bases, 7 bases remained unmatched.

Here the CDR3 DNA reads TGTGCCAGCACCGACAGGGTTACCCATGGCTACACCTTC. It specifies CASTDRVTHGYTF. V usage is TRBV27 and J usage is TRBJ1-2; TRBD1 matches at 7 bases. Trimming took 7 bases from V and 6 from J; bases not matched to a gene: 8. The CDR3 loop spans 13 amino acids. Per germline, CDR1 MNHEY and CDR2 SMNVEV (reference sequence).

The table lists this clone with a few counts. The gene calls are TRBV7-9 and TRBJ1-1; D is undetermined. V was pared by 1 base and J by 2 bases, with 8 bases between. This CDR3 is built from 14 residues. Germline-derived CDR1 and CDR2 are SEHNR and FQNEAQ (reference sequence). The chain's CDR3 is CASSLVYSNTEAFF. The CDR3 DNA sequence: TGTGCCAGCAGCTTAGTTTACAGCAACACTGAAGCTTTCTTT.

The chain uses TRBV5-1 and TRBJ1-4, with D uncertain. This CDR3 has 15 amino acids. V gave up 4 bases and J gave up 3 bases, with 13 bases separating them. The germline CDR1 and CDR2 sequences are SGHRS and YFSETQ. The CDR3 nucleotides read TGCGCCAGCAGCCCCGTGGTGGGAGCTAATGAAAAACTGTTTTTT. It is translated as CASSPVVGANEKLFF. Looking up the rest from reference TRBV5-1 and TRBJ1-4 gives the full variable domain: KAGVTQTPRYLIKTRGQQVTLSCSPISGHRSVSWYQQTPGQGLQFLFEYFSETQRNKGNFPGRFSGRQFSNSRSEMNVSTLELGDSALYLCASSPVVGANEKLFFGSGTQLSVL.

This clone appeared a few times. This chain links TRBV19 with TRBJ2-2, with TRBD1 matching over 8 bases. The CDR3 consists of 14 residues. Trimming removed 6 bases from V and 4 bases from J; junction bases left unmatched: 4. The germline V gene encodes CDR1 LNHDA and CDR2 SQIVND (reference sequence). The CDR3 nucleotides read TGTGCCAGTAGCAGGACAGGGATCACCGGGGAGCTGTTTTTT. Its translation: CASSRTGITGELFF.

This chain links TRBV5-1 with TRBJ1-4; 9 bases agree with TRBD1. This CDR3 is built from 15 residues. Germline V gene sequence: CDR1 SGHRS, CDR2 YFSETQ. V gave up 3 bases and J gave up 7 bases; unmatched junction bases: 7. Here the CDR3 DNA reads TGCGCCAGCAGCTCATCCGGGACAGGGATTGAAAAACTGTTTTTT. It codes for CASSSSGTGIEKLFF.

J is TRBJ2-6 and V is TRBV19; D is ambiguous. The CDR3 loop spans 17 amino acids. V was cut by 7 bases and J by 2 bases, with 18 bases left in between. CDR1 LNHDA and CDR2 SQIVND come from the germline V gene (reference sequence). The CDR3 region is CASTYRLGIPGANVLTF. In nucleotides, the CDR3 is TGTGCCAGTACCTATCGTTTGGGAATCCCTGGGGCCAACGTCCTGACTTTC.

The chain is built from TRBV27 and TRBJ1-2; no firm D call. The CDR3 contains 16 residues. V shed 3 bases and J shed 0 bases, with 14 bases lying between them. CDR1 is MNHEY and CDR2 is SMNVEV in the germline V gene (reference sequence). The chain's CDR3 is CASSLVSDAANYGYTF. In nucleotides, the CDR3 is TGTGCCAGCAGTTTGGTTTCAGATGCCGCTAACTATGGCTACACCTTC.

The chain employs TRBV30 and TRBJ2-5; D may be TRBD2 (5 bases). Germline V gene data show CDR1 as GTSNPN and CDR2 as SVGIG (reference sequence). The length of the CDR3 is 13 residues. The V end was cut by 4 bases, the J end by 2 bases, with 11 bases between. The CDR3 loop is CAWTVRGQETQYF. The CDR3 nucleotides read TGTGCCTGGACTGTACGAGGGCAAGAGACCCAGTACTTC.

The chain joins TRBV4-2 to TRBJ2-7; TRBD1 aligns across 7 bases. Trimming took 2 bases from V and 0 from J; bases not matched to a gene: 7. This CDR3 region has 16 residues. Germline values: CDR1 LGHNA, CDR2 YNFKEQ. CDR3 coding DNA: TGTGCCAGCAGCCAAAAGCCCGGGACAGTCTCCTACGAGCAGTACTTC. Protein sequence: CASSQKPGTVSYEQYF.

This chain connects TRBV6-2 or TRBV6-3 to TRBJ2-6; D not resolved. The CDR3 has 15 residues. Trimming shortened V by 4 bases and J by 1 base, and 8 bases separated the two germline ends. CDR1 and CDR2 from the germline V gene are MNHEY and SVGEGT. The chain's CDR3 is CASSSWLSGANVLTF. For the CDR3, the DNA is TGTGCCAGCAGTTCTTGGTTGTCTGGGGCCAACGTCCTGACTTTC.

This chain joins TRBV5-4 and TRBJ2-1, with TRBD2 matching over 11 bases. The CDR3 loop spans 15 amino acids. The germline gives CDR1 SGHNT, CDR2 YYREEE (reference sequence). The ends lost 8 bases at V and 4 bases at J; junction bases unmatched: 8. CDR3 residues: CASRTGTSGYNEQFF. The CDR3 DNA reads as TGTGCCAGTAGAACCGGGACTAGCGGATACAATGAGCAGTTCTTC.

This clone occurred a few times. The chain employs TRBV2 and TRBJ1-3; D remains unclear. In germline, CDR1 is SNHLY, CDR2 FYNNEI. With 2 bases removed from V and 0 bases from J, the gap between germline ends came to 8 bases. This CDR3 is 15 amino acids long. In DNA form, the CDR3 reads TGTGCCAGCAGTGAATTGGGCAGCTCTGGAAACACCATATATTTT. This gives the protein CASSELGSSGNTIYF.

This clone was counted a single time. This chain joins TRBV19 and TRBJ1-5; D is possibly TRBD1 (6 bases). Trimming left V 1 base short and J 0 bases short, with 10 bases between. The CDR3 loop spans 16 amino acids. Germline-derived CDR1 and CDR2 are LNHDA and SQIVND (reference sequence). CDR3 region: CASSIVGTTSNQPQHF. In nucleotides, the CDR3 is TGTGCCAGTAGTATAGTGGGGACAACTAGCAATCAGCCCCAGCATTTT.

The V gene is TRBV7-8, the J gene TRBJ1-1; 8 bases line up with TRBD1. CDR3 size: 15 residues. J gave up 4 bases and V 1 base, and 5 bases lay outside the gene matches. From germline, CDR1 is SGHVS and CDR2 FQNEAQ. The CDR3, as DNA: TGTGCCAGCAGCTTAGTGCAGGGGGCAGGCACTGAAGCTTTCTTT. Its protein is CASSLVQGAGTEAFF.

The chain employs TRBV18 and TRBJ2-5; D remains ambiguous. Germline CDR1 and CDR2: KGHSH and LQKENI. The CDR3 has 12 amino acids. V was cut by 3 bases and J by 3 bases, with 5 bases left in between. This CDR3 is CASSPSEETQYF. In DNA form, the CDR3 reads TGTGCCAGCTCACCGTCAGAAGAGACCCAGTACTTC.

The rearrangement uses TRBV10-3 and TRBJ1-2; D is ambiguous. The CDR3 is 14 amino acids. Trimming took off 2 bases at V and 4 bases at J, with 11 bases between the two ends. Germline V gives CDR1 ENHRY, CDR2 SYGVKD. For the CDR3, the DNA is TGTGCCATCAGTGAGGAAAGGACGGGCTATGGCTACACCTTC. It yields the protein CAISEERTGYGYTF.

The chain combines TRBV3-1 (or the pseudogene TRBV3-2) with TRBJ2-3; the match to TRBD2 covers 7 bases. The V segment lost 3 bases and the J segment 3 bases; nucleotides outside the gene matches: 3. Germline V gives CDR1 LGHDT, CDR2 YNNKEL (reference sequence). This CDR3 spans 14 amino acids. Here the CDR3 reads CASSHFSGTDTQYF. For the CDR3, the DNA is TGTGCCAGCAGCCATTTTAGCGGGACAGATACGCAGTATTTT.

This clone was seen a single time. V is TRBV12-3 or TRBV12-4 and J is TRBJ1-3; no reliable D call. The CDR3 extends over 13 amino acids. The V end was cut by 5 bases, the J end by 0 bases, with 5 bases between. The CDR3 sequence: CASSSSSGNTIYF. CDR3 nucleotide sequence: TGTGCCAGCAGTAGCAGCTCTGGAAACACCATATATTTT.

This clone was detected a few times. The chain is built from TRBV10-3 and TRBJ2-7; 7 bases line up with TRBD1. With V trimmed by 7 bases and J by 2 bases, 11 bases remained unmatched. CDR3 length: 15 residues. CDR1 is ENHRY, CDR2 SYGVKD, per germline. Here the CDR3 DNA reads TGTGCCATCACCGCTCAGGACAGGAGCACCTACGAGCAGTACTTC. Translated, it gives CAITAQDRSTYEQYF.

V gene TRBV10-3 combines with J gene TRBJ2-1; TRBD1 is a possible D gene (6 bases). Germline CDR1 and CDR2: ENHRY and SYGVKD. The V gene lost 2 bases and the J gene lost 4 bases, with 9 bases spanning the gap. The CDR3 covers 14 residues. The CDR3 is CAISETGYYNEQFF. The CDR3 nucleotides read TGTGCCATCAGTGAGACAGGGTATTACAATGAGCAGTTCTTC.

J is TRBJ2-6 and V is TRBV12-1; the table gives TRBD2 as D, unverified against the DNA. TRBV12-1 is a known pseudogene. The CDR3 totals 15 residues. The CDR3 sequence: CASSRGGAGANVLTF. The CDR3 bases are TGTGCCAGCAGCCGGGGGGGGGCTGGGGCCAACGTCCTGACTTTC.

This clone was found once. The chain combines TRBV24-1 with TRBJ2-7; TRBD1 or TRBD2 may be the D gene (6 bases each). The ends were cut back, 5 bases at V and 2 bases at J, with 18 bases in the middle. The germline V gene encodes CDR1 KGHDR and CDR2 SFDVKD. The CDR3 runs to 16 residues. This chain's CDR3 is CATSGTSGGAAYEQYF. The CDR3 DNA reads TGTGCCACCAGTGGGACCTCCGGGGGCGCCGCCTACGAGCAGTACTTC.

The gene calls are TRBV28 and TRBJ1-6, with TRBD1 as a possible D gene (5 bases). The CDR3 length is 16 residues. V was clipped by 5 bases and J by 7 bases, with 18 bases between them. Germline-derived CDR1 and CDR2 are MDHEN and SYDVKM. In DNA form, the CDR3 reads TGTGCCAGCAGTACTCTAACTACAGGTTACAATTCACCCCTCCACTTT. Encoded protein: CASSTLTTGYNSPLHF.

V and J are TRBV3-1 (or the pseudogene TRBV3-2) and TRBJ2-1; TRBD2 matches 12 bases. Germline assignment: CDR1 LGHDT and CDR2 YNNKEL (reference sequence). V was pared by 6 bases and J by 5 bases, with 2 bases of the junction left unmatched. This CDR3 spans 14 amino acids. CDR3 nucleotide sequence: TGTGCCAGCAGGCTAGCGGGAGGGAACAATGAGCAGTTCTTC. Translation: CASRLAGGNNEQFF.

This chain links TRBV2 with TRBJ2-1, with 7 bases matching TRBD2. V lost 8 bases and J lost 3; bases outside the gene matches: 7. Germline V gives CDR1 SNHLY, CDR2 FYNNEI. The CDR3 is 14 amino acids. CDR3 protein: CASFGLVVYNEQFF. The CDR3 nucleotides read TGTGCCAGCTTTGGACTAGTTGTCTACAATGAGCAGTTCTTC.

Remarks on this clone: A read error may produce the germline difference seen at one junction end. The chain has TRBV6-5 and TRBJ2-7; D not certain. CDR3 length: 10 amino acids. The germline gives CDR1 MNHEY, CDR2 SVGAGI. CDR3 bases: TGTGCCAGCAGATACTACGAGCAGTACTTC. It specifies CASRYYEQYF.

This clone has more than one count but fewer than ten. The rearrangement uses TRBV19 and TRBJ2-7; D is tentatively TRBD1 or TRBD2 (6 bases each). CDR3 length: 14 residues. The germline V gene encodes CDR1 LNHDA and CDR2 SQIVND (reference sequence). Between the trimmed V and J ends, which lost 3 bases and 2 bases, there was a span of 11 bases. As DNA, the CDR3 is TGTGCCAGTAGTATTGGGGGGCCTACCTACGAGCAGTACTTC. It codes for CASSIGGPTYEQYF.